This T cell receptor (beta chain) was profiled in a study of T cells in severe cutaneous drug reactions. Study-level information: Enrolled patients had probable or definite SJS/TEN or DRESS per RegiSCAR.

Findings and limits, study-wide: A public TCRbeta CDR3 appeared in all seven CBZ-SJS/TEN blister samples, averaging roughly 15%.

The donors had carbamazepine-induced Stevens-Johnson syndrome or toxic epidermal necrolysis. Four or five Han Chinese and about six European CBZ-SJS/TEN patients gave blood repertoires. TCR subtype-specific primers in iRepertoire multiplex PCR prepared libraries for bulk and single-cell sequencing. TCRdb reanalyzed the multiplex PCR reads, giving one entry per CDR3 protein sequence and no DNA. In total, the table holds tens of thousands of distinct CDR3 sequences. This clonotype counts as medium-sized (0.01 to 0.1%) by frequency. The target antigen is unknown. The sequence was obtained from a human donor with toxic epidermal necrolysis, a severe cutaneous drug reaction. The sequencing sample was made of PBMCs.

CDR3: CASSQGARGTEAFF. This rearrangement joins TRBV2 to TRBJ1-1; TCRdb's assignment of TRBD1 cannot be checked, as there is no DNA. Germline V gene data show CDR1 as SNHLY and CDR2 as FYNNEI. This CDR3 contains 14 residues. Based on the CDR3 plus reference TRBV2 and TRBJ1-1, the full variable domain is EPEVTQTPSHQVTQMGQEVILRCVPISNHLYFYWYRQILGQKVEFLVSFYNNEISEKSEIFDDQFSVERPDGSNFTLKIRSTKLEDSAMYFCASSQGARGTEAFFGQGTRLTVV.